One TCR beta chain is described in this entry. Its cognate antigen has yet to be identified. The source of the sample is a study of T cells expressing NK-cell markers (dated by TCRdb to about 2020). About the investigation overall: Three sorted T-cell subsets (CD3+CD56+NKG2C+, CD3+CD56+NKG2C- and CD3+CD56-NKG2C+) from roughly eight donors had their TCR beta-chain repertoires profiled. Among the eight sequenced donors, only one was HCMV-seronegative, while the other seven were HCMV-seropositive. Illumina HiSeq 2000/2500, MiSeq or NextSeq was used to sequence libraries as 2 x 150 bp reads. Randomly selected healthy volunteers, three men and five women, were used as the eight sequenced donors. Study-wide findings and limitations: For 5 or 6 donors, the dominant CD3+CD56+NKG2C+ clonotypes were among the top 10 CD8+ clonotypes and accounted for roughly 1.0-8% of CD8+ T cells. Those dominant clonotypes were again the most abundant among CD3+CD56-NKG2C+ cells in a few donors, at about 28.3-65%. Whether the expanded NKG2C-expressing T cell clones were specific for HCMV antigens remained unclear.

For CDR1 and CDR2, the germline V gene (reference sequence) lists MNHEY and SMNVEV. The CDR3 spans 17 residues, from the cysteine through the phenylalanine. No DNA is given. Sequencing was performed on an Illumina HiSeq 2000. TCR beta cDNA libraries were made by 5'RACE template switching that added a universal primer site and unique molecular identifiers. Priming for cDNA synthesis came from the TCR beta constant segment, and two successive PCR amplification steps followed. As for the original processing: MIGEC was used to demultiplex reads and group the reads by UMI, and MiTCR was used to assemble and quantify clonotypes. Only TCR cDNA sequences supported by at least two reads were kept to exclude erroneous sequences. The tcR package was used for downstream repertoire analysis, and clonotypes were matched between fractions using CDR3 nucleotide sequence together with V segment. VDJmatch was used to annotate antigen specificity against VDJdb, with one amino acid substitution in CDR3 permitted. Reprocessed by TCRdb, the reads give a single entry per CDR3 protein sequence, without DNA. TCRdb assigned the V and J calls; the authors' analysis was not used. The sample table on file contains 350,000 to 450,000 distinct CDR3 sequences. Together, the top ten hold 5% to 5.5% of the sample.

A commercial ELISA kit detecting HCMV-specific IgG in serum was used to determine HCMV serostatus. Ficoll density gradient centrifugation was used to isolate peripheral blood mononuclear cells from blood. This clonotype was obtained from a man between 18 and 69 years old in good health. Rearrangement joined TRBV27 to TRBJ2-3; TCRdb outputs TRBD2, but without DNA this stays unchecked. Material: blood T cells: a sorted CD56 or NKG2C T cell subset, CD4+ or CD8+ T cells, or bulk PBMC T cells (not recorded which). The CDR3 loop reads CASSTKAGGPHTDTQYF.